These T cell receptor beta chains were read from a single sample in a study of Tregs in tolerant kidney transplant recipients. Repertoires were generated with immunoSEQ multiplex PCR, while TCRdb's copy carries only in-frame clones and drops some. The sample yields under 300,000 clones, about 80% seen once. Specimen: CD4+ T cells from blood. The origin of the receptors is a human donor in good health. Each CDR3 is given with its conserved first and last residue. The D gene is left open where the match is weak. Size tells how often a clone was seen (once, few, many) or the class of an expanded clone, and some rows leave it out.

>few|TRBV18|TRBJ2-1|NA
CASSPTRTYNEQFF
TGTGCCAGCTCACCTACGCGGACCTACAATGAGCAGTTCTTC
>NA|TRBV5-1|TRBJ1-4|NA
CASSPGLMNEKLFF
TGCGCCAGCAGCCCCGGGCTGATGAATGAAAAACTGTTTTTT
>NA|TRBV7-9|TRBJ2-2|NA
CASSLRAGTLNTGELFF
TGTGCCAGCAGCTTACGGGCAGGCACTCTCAACACCGGGGAGCTGTTTTTT
>few|TRBV19|TRBJ2-5|NA
CASSGGPSSFQETQYF
TGTGCCAGTAGTGGGGGACCGTCCTCCTTCCAAGAGACCCAGTACTTC
>NA|TRBV6-1|TRBJ2-7|TRBD1
CASRIDRGREQYF
TGTGCCAGCAGGATCGACAGGGGTAGGGAGCAGTACTTC
>NA|TRBV10-1|TRBJ2-5|TRBD2
CASSNFTSGGQETQYF
TGCGCCAGCAGTAATTTTACTAGCGGGGGTCAAGAGACCCAGTACTTC
>NA|TRBV10-3|TRBJ1-6|TRBD1
CAISESGQGGSPLHF
TGTGCCATCAGTGAGTCGGGACAGGGAGGATCACCCCTCCACTTT
>NA|TRBV6-1|TRBJ1-3|NA
CASSETSIGGNTIYF
TGTGCCAGCAGTGAAACCTCCATAGGGGGAAACACCATATATTTT
>NA|TRBV5-4|TRBJ2-5|NA
CASSWYSGPDETQYF
TGTGCCAGCAGCTGGTACAGTGGTCCGGACGAGACCCAGTACTTC
>NA|TRBV2|TRBJ1-5|NA
CASSEVPNQPQHF
TGTGCCAGCAGTGAGGTACCCAATCAGCCCCAGCATTTT
>NA|TRBV7-9|TRBJ2-4|NA
CASSLGAELNIQYF
TGTGCCAGCAGCTTAGGGGCAGAATTAAACATTCAGTACTTC
>NA|TRBV4-2|TRBJ1-1|NA
CASSQDWATEAFF
TGTGCCAGCAGCCAAGACTGGGCCACTGAAGCTTTCTTT
>NA|TRBV2|TRBJ2-4|NA
CAVQRTKNIQYF
TGTGCCGTACAGCGTACCAAAAACATTCAGTACTTC
>NA|TRBV18|TRBJ2-3|TRBD2
CASSPISSGRGSTDTQYF
TGTGCCAGCTCACCGATTTCTAGCGGGAGAGGGAGCACAGATACGCAGTATTTT
>NA|TRBV2|TRBJ2-7|TRBD2
CASRFSGGGSYEQYF
TGTGCCAGCAGATTCAGCGGGGGGGGCTCCTACGAGCAGTACTTC
>NA|TRBV7-3|TRBJ2-6|NA
CASSLNAAGYSGANVLTF
TGTGCCAGCAGCTTAAATGCGGCAGGGTACTCTGGGGCCAACGTCCTGACTTTC
>NA|TRBV4-1|TRBJ2-3|TRBD2
CASSIGGGLALRDTQYF
TGCGCCAGCAGCATAGGGGGGGGACTAGCGCTCCGGGATACGCAGTATTTT
>few|TRBV10-2|TRBJ2-7|NA
CASSGSSSYEQYF
TGCGCCAGCTCAGGGTCCAGCTCCTACGAGCAGTACTTC
>NA|TRBV6-5|TRBJ2-7|NA
CASSYREGHYEQYF
TGTGCCAGCAGTTACAGGGAAGGGCACTACGAGCAGTACTTC
>NA|TRBV19|TRBJ2-3|NA
CASTRDRTDTQYF
TGTGCCAGTACCAGGGACCGCACAGATACGCAGTATTTT
>NA|TRBV19|TRBJ1-1|NA
CASRTLWQGLNTEAFF
TGTGCCAGTAGAACCCTCTGGCAGGGGCTGAACACTGAAGCTTTCTTT
>once|TRBV20-1|TRBJ1-2|NA
CSAPDDYGYTF
TGCAGTGCTCCGGACGACTATGGCTACACCTTC
>NA|TRBV6-4|TRBJ2-1|TRBD1
CASSALSYSDRASNEQFF
TGTGCCAGCAGTGCCCTATCCTACTCGGACAGGGCGAGCAATGAGCAGTTCTTC